The 6 T cell receptor beta chains below all came from one sample that was sequenced in a study of blood T cells in healthy people across ages. It was with a sample-barcoded 5' primer and a J-beta primer mix that a second PCR of about 7 to 12 cycles was run. TCRdb itself ran the 5' RACE reads through MiXCR, one entry per CDR3 protein. Found here are roughly 2 million distinct CDR3 sequences, 40% to 55% of them singletons; the top ten hold approximately 2%. The sequenced sample was blood. These receptors were obtained from a woman in her 40s in good health.

This sequence joins TRBV24-1 and TRBJ2-5, with 8 bases matching TRBD1. In germline, CDR1 is KGHDR, CDR2 SFDVKD. With 3 bases clipped from V and 2 bases from J, the junction kept 4 bases outside the gene matches. The CDR3 length is 15 residues. CDR3 loop: CATSDSGQGQETQYF. The CDR3 region has the DNA TGTGCCACCAGTGATAGTGGACAGGGTCAAGAGACCCAGTACTTC.

This clonotype came up a few times. J is TRBJ2-5 and V is TRBV12-5, with 11 bases matching TRBD2. Germline CDR1 is LGHNT and CDR2 is FRNRAP. The CDR3 runs to 15 residues. V dropped 6 bases and J dropped 3; count of bases not matched to a gene: 6. CDR3 loop: CASGPGLAVEETQYF. The CDR3 DNA reads as TGTGCTAGTGGCCCGGGACTAGCGGTGGAAGAGACCCAGTACTTC.

The chain employs TRBV4-2 and TRBJ1-6; TRBD1 is a possible D gene (5 bases). The CDR3 totals 18 residues. Germline V gene lookup returns CDR1 LGHNA and CDR2 YNFKEQ. The V gene lost 0 bases and the J gene lost 0 bases, with 12 bases spanning the gap. The CDR3 region is CASSQDGAGRSYNSPLHF. DNA of the CDR3: TGTGCCAGCAGCCAAGATGGGGCGGGTCGCTCCTATAATTCACCCCTCCACTTT.

This clonotype turned up a few times. The chain employs TRBV20-1 and TRBJ1-2; 7 bases fit TRBD1. Germline V gene lookup returns CDR1 DFQATT and CDR2 SNEGSKA (reference sequence). The J segment lost 4 bases and the V segment lost 2 bases, leaving 7 bases of the junction unmatched. CDR3 length: 14 residues. CDR3 in DNA: TGCAGTGCTAGAACAGGGGAGGGAAGCTATGGCTACACCTTC. This encodes CSARTGEGSYGYTF.

The rearrangement uses TRBV29-1 and TRBJ2-4; 9 bases map to TRBD1. The J call may be in error: the DNA end matches TRBJ2-7 better. The CDR3 totals 15 residues. Germline V gene sequence: CDR1 SQVTM, CDR2 ANQGSEA. The CDR3 loop is CSAVGVGTGTIEQYF. The CDR3, as DNA: TGCAGCGCTGTGGGGGTCGGGACAGGGACAATCGAGCAGTACTTC.

The chain joins TRBV7-2 to TRBJ2-1; D is uncertain. Deletions cut 5 bases from V and 7 bases from J, with 9 bases between. Per the germline V gene, CDR1 is SGHTA and CDR2 is FQGNSA. This CDR3 is 12 amino acids long. This CDR3 reads CASSRSWNEQFF. The CDR3, as DNA: TGTGCCAGCAGCCGTAGTTGGAATGAGCAGTTCTTC.